This entry lists 4 T cell receptor beta chains sequenced from one sample in a study of OX40 agonist ivuxolimab in advanced cancers. Here immunoSEQ multiplex PCR was the method, and the copy in TCRdb shows in-frame clones only, minus some. The top ten clones hold roughly 0.66% of a sample with around 50,000 clones, 70% to 90% of them seen once. Specimen: CD4+ or CD8+ T cells sorted from blood, collected in a trial of the OX40 agonist ivuxolimab. The receptors derive from an adult with an advanced solid tumor such as melanoma, head and neck, liver or kidney cancer.

The chain employs TRBV9 and TRBJ1-2; D might be TRBD1 (5 bases). V was shortened by 0 bases and J by 5 bases, with 14 bases between the two germline ends. The CDR3 sequence is 15 residues long. Germline V gene sequence: CDR1 SGDLS, CDR2 YYNGEE. CDR3 in amino acids: CASSVGDSFGYGYTF. DNA of the CDR3: TGTGCCAGCAGCGTAGGAGACAGCTTCGGGTATGGCTACACCTTC.

The gene calls are TRBV9 and TRBJ2-7, with TRBD1 matching over 8 bases. Trimming cost V 2 bases and J 3 bases; bases outside gene matches: 13. Germline loops: CDR1 SGDLS, CDR2 YYNGEE. The length of the CDR3 is 17 residues. CDR3 bases: TGTGCCAGCAGCGTCCGAGAAACGGACAGGGACGACTACGAGCAGTACTTC. The encoded protein is CASSVRETDRDDYEQYF.

The chain uses TRBV18 and TRBJ2-5; the D gene is possibly TRBD2 (6 bases). Trimming pared 3 bases from V and 4 bases from J, leaving 15 bases between. This CDR3 spans 15 amino acids. In germline, CDR1 is KGHSH, CDR2 LQKENI. Here the CDR3 DNA reads TGTGCCAGCTCACCCCTGCAGGAGGGGTCAGAGACCCAGTACTTC. Translation: CASSPLQEGSETQYF.

CDR3 sequence: CASRGTVQPQHF. Written as DNA, the CDR3 is TGTGCCAGCAGAGGGACAGTTCAGCCCCAGCATTTT. This rearrangement joins TRBV6-1 to TRBJ1-5; 7 bases are shared with TRBD1. Per the germline V gene, CDR1 is MNHNS and CDR2 is SASEGT. Trimming took 6 bases from V and 6 from J; bases not matched to a gene: 2. The CDR3 consists of 12 residues.